The clone carrying this T cell receptor (beta chain) was seen once. Its antigen is not known. RNA, at 0.5 to 1 ug, was reverse transcribed with random hexamers. An immunoSEQ multiplex PCR generated amplified TCR beta CDR3 products spanning 54 Vbeta and 13 Jbeta. MiXCR, run by TCRdb on the immunoSEQ multiplex PCR reads, gives a single entry per CDR3 protein. The table records some 190,000 distinct CDR3 sequences, roughly 95% of them present only once. This record belongs to a study of CD8 T cells in Susac syndrome. General study points: The authors acknowledged that the study's TCR sequencing and HLA analysis involved relatively few individuals.

Sequencing of TCR beta drew on CD8+ and CD4+ T cells from blood. While CD8+ and CD4+ T cells were isolated negatively, TEMRA cells were enriched by FACS. Sequenced material: CD4+ T cells from PBMCs. The receptor comes from a human donor in good health.

The chain's CDR3 is CAVAISGANVLTF. The CDR3 region has the DNA TGTGCCGTAGCGATTAGTGGGGCCAACGTCCTGACTTTC. The chain joins TRBV12-3 or TRBV12-4 to TRBJ2-6; TRBD2 might be the D (5 bases). The CDR3 runs 13 residues. V was cut by 11 bases and J by 3 bases, with 11 bases left in between.